This is a list of T cell receptor beta chains from one sample in a study of T cell responses to AZD1222 COVID-19 vaccine. Repertoires were generated with immunoSEQ multiplex PCR, while TCRdb's copy carries only in-frame clones and drops some. The profile shows tens of thousands of clones, around nine tenths of them singletons. Material: peripheral blood, obtained 28 days after the second AZD1222 dose. The origin of the receptors is an adult who received the AZD1222 COVID-19 vaccine. Each CDR3 is given with its conserved first and last residue. The D gene is left open where the match is weak.

V gene	D gene	J gene	CDR3 protein
TRBV30	NA	TRBJ1-2	CAWSVLGLGYTF
TRBV7-9	NA	TRBJ1-1	CASSQRGERRRDTEAFF
TRBV6-2/TRBV6-3	TRBD2	TRBJ2-5	CASSFSTSGRRETQYF
TRBV18	NA	TRBJ1-3	CASSPPAGSGNTIYF
TRBV29-1	TRBD1	TRBJ2-7	CSVEAGQGYEQYF
TRBV6-5	NA	TRBJ1-4	CASRLTAATNEKLFF
TRBV27	TRBD1	TRBJ1-5	CASSPQGDNQPQHF
TRBV7-9	NA	TRBJ1-4	CASSSHAGGSGEKLFF
TRBV5-1	NA	TRBJ1-6	CASSLVVDANSPLHF
TRBV6-5	TRBD1	TRBJ2-3	CASMGQVFTDTQYF
TRBV7-9	TRBD1	TRBJ1-3	CASSLGTGAGNTIYF
TRBV2	TRBD1	TRBJ2-2	CASSDPGQGNTGELFF
TRBV4-2	NA	TRBJ1-1	CASSQDSQPNTEAFF
TRBV15	NA	TRBJ2-7	CATSRDRGDYEQYF
TRBV5-1	TRBD2	TRBJ2-3	CASSPGLAGGGTDTQYF
TRBV19	TRBD1	TRBJ2-1	CGSRDRPIDEQFF
TRBV6-2/TRBV6-3	NA	TRBJ2-7	CASSDTTYEQYF
TRBV5-1	TRBD1	TRBJ1-5	CASSWGQAGQPQHF
TRBV29-1	NA	TRBJ2-5	CSVEEGGRGRETQYF
TRBV7-6	NA	TRBJ1-3	CASSLATGGGNTIYF
TRBV24-1	NA	TRBJ2-3	CATRQSSTDTQYF
TRBV28	NA	TRBJ1-5	CASKGWIREQPQHF
TRBV5-1	NA	TRBJ2-7	CASSRGVTPPYEQYF